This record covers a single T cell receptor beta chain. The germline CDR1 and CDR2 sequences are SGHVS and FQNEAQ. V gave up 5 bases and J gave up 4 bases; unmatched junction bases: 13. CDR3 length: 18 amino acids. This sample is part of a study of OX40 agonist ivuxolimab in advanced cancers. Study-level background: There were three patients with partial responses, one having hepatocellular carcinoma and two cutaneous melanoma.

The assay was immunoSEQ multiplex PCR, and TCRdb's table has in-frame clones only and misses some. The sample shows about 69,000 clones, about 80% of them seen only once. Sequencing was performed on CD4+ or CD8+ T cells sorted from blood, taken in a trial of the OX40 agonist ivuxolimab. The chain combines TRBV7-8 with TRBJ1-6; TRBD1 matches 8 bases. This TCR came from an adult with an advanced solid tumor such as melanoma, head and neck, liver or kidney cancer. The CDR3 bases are TGTGCCAGCAGCCCCGACAGGGGCCTCATAATATATAATTCACCCCTCCACTTT. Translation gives CASSPDRGLIIYNSPLHF.